The present T cell receptor (beta chain) was sequenced within a study of shared clonotypes between healthy human individuals. Study-level findings and limits: Some clonotypes were shared by all four sorted-subset donors, while others were not shared. The non-shared ones had lower generation probabilities than the shared ones.

Assay: immunoSEQ multiplex PCR; the TCRdb copy retains only in-frame clones and omits some. This table has roughly 1,800,000 clones, roughly 94% appearing once. Terminally differentiated effector memory CD45RA+ cells were excluded from the naive CD8 cells, which were CD45RO-negative and positively selected for CCR7. The germline V gene encodes CDR1 MNHNS and CDR2 SASEGT. The CDR3 contains 13 residues. Trimming removed 6 bases from V and 5 bases from J; junction bases left unmatched: 5. Of note for this clone: The antigen is unknown.

The TCR was taken from a man aged 18-30 years in good health. This rearrangement joins TRBV6-1 to TRBJ2-7; 9 nucleotides agree with TRBD1. The sequenced material came from naive CD8+ T cells sorted from blood. The chain's CDR3 is CASSYRTGDEQYF. Here the CDR3 DNA reads TGTGCCAGCAGCTACCGGACAGGGGACGAGCAGTACTTC.